The sequence of this TCR beta chain was determined in a study of CD8 T cells in ankylosing spondylitis. Study-wide points: Clones linked to disease were reported to show significant enrichment in matched ankylosing spondylitis synovial fluid. Disease-linked clones were found to be CD8+ and relatively rare in peripheral blood. The study identified a TCR beta motif of seven or eight highly homologous variants that appeared characteristic of ankylosing spondylitis blood.

Concerning this clonotype: Antigen unknown.

TCRdb fed the 5' RACE reads into MiXCR, producing one record per CDR3 protein. The data hold about 450,000 distinct CDR3 sequences, with about 24% observed a single time. Germline V gene data show CDR1 as SEHNR and CDR2 as FQNEAQ (reference sequence). V lost 5 bases, J lost 0 bases, and 12 bases lay in between. This CDR3 spans 15 amino acids. The receptor's source is a male donor with ankylosing spondylitis. The sequenced material came from blood, either unsorted or a sorted T cell fraction (not recorded which). The gene calls are TRBV7-9 and TRBJ2-3; D gene uncertain. CDR3 protein: CASSRSSASTDTQYF. The CDR3 DNA is TGTGCCAGCAGCCGGTCCAGCGCTAGCACAGATACGCAGTATTTT.